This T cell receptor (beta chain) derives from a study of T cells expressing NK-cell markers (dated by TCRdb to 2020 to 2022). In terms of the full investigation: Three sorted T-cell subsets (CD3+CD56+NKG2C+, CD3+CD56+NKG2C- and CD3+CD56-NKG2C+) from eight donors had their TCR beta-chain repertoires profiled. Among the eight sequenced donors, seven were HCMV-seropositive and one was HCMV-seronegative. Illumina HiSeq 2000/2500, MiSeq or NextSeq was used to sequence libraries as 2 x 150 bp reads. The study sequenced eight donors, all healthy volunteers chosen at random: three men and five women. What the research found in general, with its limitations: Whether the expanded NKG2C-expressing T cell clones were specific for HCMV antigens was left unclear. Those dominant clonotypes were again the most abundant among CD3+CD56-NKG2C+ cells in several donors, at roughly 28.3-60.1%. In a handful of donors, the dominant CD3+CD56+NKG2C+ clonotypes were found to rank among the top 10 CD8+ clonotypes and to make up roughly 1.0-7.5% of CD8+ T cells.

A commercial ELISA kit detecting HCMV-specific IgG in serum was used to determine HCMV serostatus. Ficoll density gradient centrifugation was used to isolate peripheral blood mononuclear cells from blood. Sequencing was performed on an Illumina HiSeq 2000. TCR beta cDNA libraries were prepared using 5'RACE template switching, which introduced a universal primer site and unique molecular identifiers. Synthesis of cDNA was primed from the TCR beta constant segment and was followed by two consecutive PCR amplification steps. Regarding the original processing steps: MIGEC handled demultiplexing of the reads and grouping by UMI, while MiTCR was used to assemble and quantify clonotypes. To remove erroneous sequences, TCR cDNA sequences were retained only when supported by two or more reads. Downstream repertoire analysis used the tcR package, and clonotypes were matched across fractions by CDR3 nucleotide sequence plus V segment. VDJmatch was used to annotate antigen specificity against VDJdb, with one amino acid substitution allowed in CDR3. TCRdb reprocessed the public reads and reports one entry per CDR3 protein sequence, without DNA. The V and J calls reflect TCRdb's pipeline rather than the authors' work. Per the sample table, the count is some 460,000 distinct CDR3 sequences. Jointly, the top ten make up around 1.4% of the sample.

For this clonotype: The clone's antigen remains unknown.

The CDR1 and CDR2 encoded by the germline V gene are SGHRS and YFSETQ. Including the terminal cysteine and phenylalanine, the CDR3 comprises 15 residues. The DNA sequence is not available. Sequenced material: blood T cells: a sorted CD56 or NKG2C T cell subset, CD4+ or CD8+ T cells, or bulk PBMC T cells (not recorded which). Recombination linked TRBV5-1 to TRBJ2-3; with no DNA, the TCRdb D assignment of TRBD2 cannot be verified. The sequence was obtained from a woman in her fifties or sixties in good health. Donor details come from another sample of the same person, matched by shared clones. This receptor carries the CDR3 CASSPWTSGRRTQYF.